The 23 T cell receptor beta chains below all came from one sample that was sequenced in a study of spatial heterogeneity in lung cancer. Time point specified: sample taken at primary tumor resection. Sequencing was performed on whole RNA extracted from tumor and nontumor lung tissue, or from frozen PBMC, and the material was left unsorted. TCRdb re-called the 5' RACE reads with MiXCR, one entry per CDR3 protein. The table lists 40,000 to 45,000 distinct CDR3 sequences, roughly 13% of them singletons. Sequences were derived from PBMCs, sampled at surgery. These receptors came from a male donor with early-stage non-small cell lung cancer.

The rearrangement uses TRBV19 and TRBJ2-2, with D perhaps matching TRBD2 (5 bases). The CDR3 has 15 residues. Trimming left V 5 bases short and J 0 bases short, with 10 bases between. CDR1 is LNHDA and CDR2 is SQIVND in the germline V gene (reference sequence). DNA for the CDR3: TGTGCCAGTAGTCCGACTACCCCGAACACCGGGGAGCTGTTTTTT. Its protein is CASSPTTPNTGELFF.

V usage is TRBV4-1 and J usage is TRBJ1-3; D gene ambiguous. Trimming pared 5 bases from V and 0 bases from J, leaving 14 bases between. The CDR3 is made up of 16 amino acids. From germline, CDR1 is MGHRA and CDR2 YSYEKL. The CDR3 reads CASSFIGGRSGNTIYF. Here the CDR3 DNA reads TGCGCCAGCAGCTTCATCGGAGGGCGCTCTGGAAACACCATATATTTT.

V and J are TRBV5-1 and TRBJ2-7; D possibly matches TRBD1 or TRBD2 (5 bases each). V was trimmed by 3 bases and J by 4 bases, leaving 11 bases between them. CDR3 length: 13 residues. Germline V gene data show CDR1 as SGHRS and CDR2 as YFSETQ. The CDR3 DNA follows: TGCGCCAGCAGCTCCGGGACGAGATACGAGCAGTACTTC. Encoded protein: CASSSGTRYEQYF.

This clonotype was recorded many times. This chain joins TRBV7-9 and TRBJ1-5; possibly TRBD1 for D (5 bases). This CDR3 contains 14 residues. Trimming stripped 6 bases from V and 7 bases from J, with 16 bases between. Germline CDR1 and CDR2: SEHNR and FQNEAQ (reference sequence). The CDR3 DNA is TGTGCCAGCAGTCTAAGCAGGGCCGGACAGCCCCAGCATTTT. This encodes CASSLSRAGQPQHF.

This clonotype has a handful of counts. The genes are TRBV6-1 and TRBJ1-6; the D gene is possibly TRBD1 (5 bases). This CDR3 has 16 amino acids. With 3 bases removed from V and 10 bases from J, the gap between germline ends came to 19 bases. The germline V gene encodes CDR1 MNHNS and CDR2 SASEGT. CDR3 loop: CASSDGALLPNSPLHF. In DNA form, the CDR3 reads TGTGCCAGCAGTGATGGGGCCCTTTTGCCGAACTCACCCCTCCACTTT.

This chain links TRBV20-1 with TRBJ1-2; D not resolved. Germline values: CDR1 DFQATT, CDR2 SNEGSKA (reference sequence). This CDR3 contains 12 residues. Trimming stripped 3 bases from V and 4 bases from J, with 9 bases between. The CDR3 protein is CSASVVFYGYTF. The CDR3 DNA reads as TGCAGTGCTAGCGTAGTGTTCTATGGCTACACCTTC.

The chain joins TRBV6-1 to TRBJ1-3; maybe TRBD1 (6 bases). V lost 2 bases and J 4 bases, leaving 12 bases between the germline ends. Germline V gene sequence: CDR1 MNHNS, CDR2 SASEGT. The CDR3 has 15 amino acids. CDR3 nucleotide sequence: TGTGCCAGCAGTGAATCAGGGGTTGGCGGAAACACCATATATTTT. Protein sequence: CASSESGVGGNTIYF.

The V gene is TRBV6-1, the J gene TRBJ1-1; D gene unclear. With 7 bases removed from V and 5 bases from J, the gap between germline ends came to 17 bases. From germline, CDR1 is MNHNS and CDR2 SASEGT. The CDR3 sequence is 14 residues long. CDR3 amino acids: CASTPTKVGTEAFF. CDR3 sequence (DNA): TGTGCCAGCACCCCCACGAAAGTGGGGACTGAAGCTTTCTTT.

A few counts support this clonotype. This rearrangement joins TRBV7-2 to TRBJ2-3; D gene unclear. From germline, CDR1 is SGHTA and CDR2 FQGNSA. CDR3 length equals 16 residues. V was trimmed by 2 bases and J by 0 bases, leaving 12 bases between them. CDR3 in amino acids: CASSLRRAASTDTQYF. In nucleotides, the CDR3 is TGTGCCAGCAGCTTACGTAGGGCAGCTAGCACAGATACGCAGTATTTT.

The chain carries TRBV20-1 and TRBJ2-7; 8 nucleotides match TRBD1. The CDR3 runs to 13 residues. In germline, CDR1 is DFQATT, CDR2 SNEGSKA (reference sequence). V was pared by 5 bases and J by 4 bases, with 7 bases of the junction left unmatched. Here the CDR3 DNA reads TGCAGTGCTCTGAGCAGGGGGCAATACGAGCAGTACTTC. Its translation: CSALSRGQYEQYF.

In its sample, this clonotype was seen a few times. The chain recombines TRBV12-3 or TRBV12-4 with TRBJ2-7; 8 positions match TRBD1. CDR3 length equals 14 residues. V trimming: 6 bases; J trimming: 6 bases; junction bases outside the gene matches: 10. The CDR3 region has the DNA TGTGCCAGCAGGGGGGCCAGGGGGCGATTCGAGCAGTACTTC. As protein: CASRGARGRFEQYF.

There are a few counts of this clonotype. The chain has TRBV9 and TRBJ2-3, with a tentative D call TRBD2 (6 bases). There are 15 residues in the CDR3. The ends were cut back, 6 bases at V and 6 bases at J, with 20 bases in the middle. CDR1 is SGDLS, CDR2 YYNGEE, per germline. The CDR3 nucleotides are TGTGCCAGCACCCGTGGAGGGCCGTCTCTGGATACGCAGTATTTT. Translation: CASTRGGPSLDTQYF.

CDR3 nucleotide sequence: TGCGCCAGCAGCTTACCGGGACAGCAAGAGACCCAGTACTTC. It yields the protein CASSLPGQQETQYF. This chain connects TRBV5-1 to TRBJ2-5; 7 bases agree with TRBD1. J lost 2 bases, V lost 2 bases, and 3 bases had no gene match. The germline V gene has CDR1 SGHRS and CDR2 YFSETQ. This CDR3 contains 14 residues.

This clonotype was picked up many times. V is TRBV7-2 and J is TRBJ2-2; D is unresolved. Germline V gene data show CDR1 as SGHTA and CDR2 as FQGNSA. The length of the CDR3 is 16 residues. The V and J ends lost 2 bases and 1 base respectively, with 11 bases between them. CDR3 amino acids: CASSLLRVRNTGELFF. CDR3 sequence (DNA): TGTGCCAGCAGCTTACTAAGGGTACGGAACACCGGGGAGCTGTTTTTT.

As to this clonotype: Being one base from a much bigger clone, this may be a read error. The chain couples TRBV28 to TRBJ2-1, with D tentatively TRBD2 (6 bases). V was cut by 8 bases and J by 4 bases, with 15 bases left in between. Germline assignment: CDR1 MDHEN and CDR2 SYDVKM. The CDR3 runs to 14 residues. The CDR3 DNA reads TGTGCCAGCGGTCCCGGGACTGGATACAATGAGCAGTTCTTC. Residues: CASGPGTGYNEQFF. Variable domain in full (rest from reference TRBV28 and TRBJ2-1): DVKVTQSSRYLVKRTGEKVFLECVQDMDHENMFWYRQDPGLGLRLIYFSYDVKMKEKGDIPEGYSVSREKKERFSLILESASTNQTSMYLCASGPGTGYNEQFFGPGTRLTVL.

The J gene is TRBJ1-2, the V gene TRBV5-1; D might be TRBD1 (5 bases). CDR1 SGHRS and CDR2 YFSETQ come from the germline V gene. Trimming removed 0 bases from V and 4 bases from J, with 10 bases in between. This CDR3 is built from 14 residues. CDR3: CASSLETELYGYTF. The CDR3 DNA reads as TGCGCCAGCAGCTTGGAGACAGAGCTCTATGGCTACACCTTC.

This clonotype has a count of ten or more. This CDR3 is CASSQALTSGDTGELFF. The CDR3 bases are TGTGCCAGCAGCCAAGCGCTAACTAGCGGGGACACCGGGGAGCTGTTTTTT. The chain combines TRBV3-1 with TRBJ2-2; the match to TRBD2 covers 10 bases. The CDR3 sequence is 17 residues long. The junction had 5 bases not matched to a gene; V was cut back by 1 base and J by 3 bases. Germline V gene data show CDR1 as LGHDT and CDR2 as YNNKEL (reference sequence).

This clonotype was seen at least ten times. This sequence joins TRBV6-2 or TRBV6-3 and TRBJ1-1; D ambiguous. The length of the CDR3 is 12 residues. Per germline, CDR1 MNHEY and CDR2 SVGEGT. The V gene lost 2 bases and the J gene lost 3 bases, with 4 bases spanning the gap. In DNA, the CDR3 is TGTGCCAGCAGTTACCGGGACACTGAAGCTTTCTTT. Protein sequence: CASSYRDTEAFF.

This clonotype was seen ten or more times. The rearrangement uses TRBV27 and TRBJ2-7; possible D gene TRBD1, 6 bases. V lost 3 bases, J lost 2 bases, and 17 bases lay in between. The CDR3 spans 16 residues. The germline V gene has CDR1 MNHEY and CDR2 SMNVEV (reference sequence). The CDR3 sequence: CASSFKPQGAPYEQYF. CDR3 coding DNA: TGTGCCAGCAGTTTCAAACCACAGGGAGCCCCCTACGAGCAGTACTTC.

This clonotype was seen a handful of times. J is TRBJ1-6 and V is TRBV7-2, with 7 positions matching TRBD1. Trimming removed 3 bases from V and 7 bases from J; junction bases left unmatched: 0. The CDR3 has 13 amino acids. Germline values: CDR1 SGHTA, CDR2 FQGNSA. Here the CDR3 reads CASSLDRNSPLHF. The CDR3 coding sequence is TGTGCCAGCAGCTTGGACAGGAATTCACCCCTCCACTTT.

This clonotype was seen many times. V gene TRBV6-5 combines with J gene TRBJ1-4; D is possibly TRBD1 (6 bases). The V and J ends lost 3 bases and 8 bases respectively, with 13 bases between them. From germline, CDR1 is MNHEY and CDR2 SVGAGI. This CDR3 region has 14 residues. The CDR3 region has the DNA TGTGCCAGCAGTTATAACAGGGACAACGAAAAACTGTTTTTT. It translates to CASSYNRDNEKLFF.

This clonotype was picked up many times. CDR3 in amino acids: CASSLGVPNTEAFF. Written as DNA, the CDR3 is TGCGCCAGCAGCTTGGGGGTTCCGAACACTGAAGCTTTCTTT. The gene calls are TRBV5-1 and TRBJ1-1, with D unclear. This CDR3 region has 14 residues. Trimming stripped 0 bases from V and 1 base from J, with 7 bases between. The germline CDR1 and CDR2 sequences are SGHRS and YFSETQ.

This clonotype occurred a few times. J is TRBJ1-5 and V is TRBV4-1; unclear D gene. The germline gives CDR1 MGHRA, CDR2 YSYEKL. V was cut by 0 bases and J by 2 bases, with 2 bases left in between. This CDR3 is 13 amino acids long. CDR3 nucleotides: TGCGCCAGCAGCCAAGACCGCAATCAGCCCCAGCATTTT. It specifies CASSQDRNQPQHF.